Presented here are 27 T cell receptor beta chains from one specimen sequenced in a study of Graves' ophthalmopathy and Graves' hyperthyroidism. RNA transcripts were the template, and TCR beta CDR3 regions were amplified from them. HTBI primers primed a first-round RT-PCR, and a second-round multiplex PCR followed. TCRdb reprocessed the multiplex PCR reads via MiXCR and lists one record per CDR3 protein. The table records around 670,000 distinct CDR3 sequences, around 40% of them present only once. The specimen was peripheral blood. The receptors shown here come from an adult man with Graves' ophthalmopathy.

This sequence joins TRBV20-1 and TRBJ1-2; TRBD1 matches at 7 bases. Germline V CDR1 and CDR2: DFQATT, SNEGSKA (reference sequence). J gave up 3 bases and V 1 base, and 5 bases lay outside the gene matches. This CDR3 region has 14 residues. The CDR3 DNA reads TGCAGTGCTAGAGCCCAGGGGGGGGACTATGGCTACACCTTC. It translates to CSARAQGGDYGYTF.

As to this clonotype: A much larger clonotype is one base distant, so this may be a read error. The genes are TRBV24-1 and TRBJ2-5, with D maybe TRBD1 (6 bases). Germline loops: CDR1 KGHDR, CDR2 SFDVKD. This CDR3 region has 17 residues. The CDR3 DNA is TGTGCCACCGGTGATTTGTGGACAACAGGGTGGAAAGAGACCCAGTACTTC. Residues: CATGDLWTTGWKETQYF.

The rearrangement joins TRBV5-4 to TRBJ1-2, with TRBD1 as a possible D gene (6 bases). Germline V gene data show CDR1 as SGHNT and CDR2 as YYREEE (reference sequence). V lost 4 bases and J 5 bases, leaving 18 bases between the germline ends. There are 15 residues in the CDR3. In DNA form, the CDR3 reads TGTGCCAGCAGCCCCCCCCACAGGGATGGGTATGGCTACACCTTC. Its translation is CASSPPHRDGYGYTF.

In regard to this clonotype: This sequence may be a read error, since a much larger clone differs from it by one base. The chain recombines TRBV16 with TRBJ1-1; D not resolved. This CDR3 has 14 residues. The germline V gene encodes CDR1 KGHSY and CDR2 FQNENV. V was cut by 4 bases and J by 4 bases, with 13 bases left in between. CDR3 nucleotides: TGTGCCAGCAGCCCTCCTTCGGTGCTCACTGAAGCTTTCTTT. Protein: CASSPPSVLTEAFF.

CDR3 DNA sequence: TGTGCCAGCAGCACACCGAACAGGGCCGACACTGAAGCTTTCTTT. Translating gives CASSTPNRADTEAFF. This rearrangement joins TRBV5-8 to TRBJ1-1, with D possibly matching TRBD1 (6 bases). Trimming pared 4 bases from V and 3 bases from J, leaving 16 bases between. Looked up from germline, CDR1 is SGHTS and CDR2 is YDEGEE. The CDR3 has 15 residues.

This sequence joins TRBV2 and TRBJ1-2, with TRBD1 matching over 9 bases. CDR3 length equals 13 residues. Germline trimming cut 3 bases from V and 8 bases from J; bases unmatched to any gene: 4. Germline CDR1 and CDR2: SNHLY and FYNNEI. The CDR3 nucleotides read TGTGCCAGCAGTGACACAGGGGGCGTCGGCTACACCTTC. Protein: CASSDTGGVGYTF. The full variable domain, completed using reference TRBV2 and TRBJ1-2, is EPEVTQTPSHQVTQMGQEVILRCVPISNHLYFYWYRQILGQKVEFLVSFYNNEISEKSEIFDDQFSVERPDGSNFTLKIRSTKLEDSAMYFCASSDTGGVGYTFGSGTRLTVV.

V is TRBV7-9 and J is TRBJ2-7, with 10 bases lining up with TRBD1. Trimming removed 10 bases from V and 6 bases from J; junction bases left unmatched: 6. Germline assignment: CDR1 SEHNR and CDR2 FQNEAQ (reference sequence). The CDR3 runs 12 residues. This CDR3 reads CATLGQGSEQYF. Written as DNA, the CDR3 is TGTGCCACCTTGGGACAGGGGAGCGAGCAGTACTTC.

This clonotype was seen at least ten times. This chain connects TRBV10-3 to TRBJ2-7, with D perhaps TRBD1 or TRBD2 (5 bases each). Germline V gene sequence: CDR1 ENHRY, CDR2 SYGVKD. The CDR3 covers 13 residues. Trimming cost V 6 bases and J 3 bases, with 12 bases left between them. The CDR3 loop is CAIREGPNYEQYF. The CDR3 coding sequence is TGTGCCATCAGAGAGGGACCCAACTACGAGCAGTACTTC.

The rearrangement joins TRBV24-1 to TRBJ1-2; D is perhaps TRBD1 (5 bases). This CDR3 contains 14 residues. Per the germline V gene, CDR1 is KGHDR and CDR2 is SFDVKD. V was clipped by 11 bases and J by 3 bases, with 18 bases between them. In DNA, the CDR3 is TGTGCCAGCCGCCCAGGGAGAGACTACTATGGCTACACCTTC. This codes for CASRPGRDYYGYTF.

This clonotype showed up many times. The gene calls are TRBV5-1 and TRBJ2-6; D is ambiguous. CDR3 length: 15 residues. CDR1 SGHRS and CDR2 YFSETQ come from the germline V gene. Trimming took 0 bases from V and 0 from J, leaving 4 bases between them. In DNA form, the CDR3 reads TGCGCCAGCAGCTTGGTTAGCTCTGGGGCCAACGTCCTGACTTTC. Protein: CASSLVSSGANVLTF.

The chain uses TRBV5-6 and TRBJ1-2; perhaps TRBD1 as D (6 bases). Germline CDR1 and CDR2: SGHDT and YYEEEE. V was shortened by 4 bases and J by 2 bases, with 15 bases between the two germline ends. The CDR3 has 15 residues. The CDR3 sequence: CASSVRQAPNYGYTF. The CDR3 nucleotides read TGTGCCAGCAGCGTAAGACAGGCCCCAAACTATGGCTACACCTTC.

This clonotype was seen only once. The chain combines TRBV4-1 with TRBJ2-7; 12 bases match TRBD1. Germline CDR1 and CDR2: MGHRA and YSYEKL. V lost 4 bases, J lost 2 bases, and 15 bases stayed unmatched. CDR3 size: 19 residues. The CDR3 loop reads CASSPLPGQGARSAYEQYF. In DNA, the CDR3 is TGCGCCAGCAGCCCGCTCCCGGGACAGGGGGCGAGGAGCGCCTACGAGCAGTACTTC.

The V call is TRBV11-2, the J call TRBJ1-4; D possibly corresponds to TRBD1 (5 bases). This CDR3 has 17 amino acids. Germline V gives CDR1 SGHAT, CDR2 FQNNGV. The V and J ends lost 5 bases and 4 bases respectively, with 20 bases between them. The CDR3 DNA reads as TGTGCCAGCAGCCAAGATGGGCTGGGGGGTCTTAATGAAAAACTGTTTTTT. It encodes CASSQDGLGGLNEKLFF.

The chain links TRBV29-1 to TRBJ1-2; D remains unclear. The CDR3 consists of 16 residues. Germline CDR1 reads SQVTM; CDR2 reads ANQGSEA. Between the trimmed V and J ends, which lost 6 bases and 3 bases, there was a span of 23 bases. The chain's CDR3 is CSVRGLFGEQYYGYTF. In DNA, the CDR3 is TGCAGCGTCCGAGGACTATTTGGCGAGCAGTACTATGGCTACACCTTC.

This chain connects TRBV20-1 to TRBJ1-4; possible D gene TRBD1, 5 bases. The germline V and J ends were trimmed by 6 bases and 7 bases, with 15 bases remaining between them. The germline CDR1 and CDR2 sequences are DFQATT and SNEGSKA (reference sequence). The CDR3 totals 13 residues. CDR3 nucleotide sequence: TGCAGTGCCGCACGTACAGGACCTGAAAAACTGTTTTTT. Amino acids: CSAARTGPEKLFF.

This clonotype was counted between two and nine times. One end of the junction is discordant with germline, which a read error may explain. The rearrangement uses TRBV24-1 and TRBJ2-5, with D hard to call. CDR1 is KGHDR and CDR2 is SFDVKD in the germline V gene. CDR3 size: 15 residues. CDR3 sequence (DNA): TGCGCCAGCAGCTTGGTCGTGGGCCCCCAAGAGACCCAGTACTTC. Translation gives CASSLVVGPQETQYF.

The J gene is TRBJ2-6, the V gene TRBV19; possibly TRBD2 for D (7 bases). The germline gives CDR1 LNHDA, CDR2 SQIVND (reference sequence). This CDR3 has 17 residues. V was trimmed by 2 bases and J by 3 bases, leaving 14 bases between them. The CDR3 DNA reads TGTGCCAGTAGTATAAAGGGGGGGGTCCTTGGGGCCAACGTCCTGACTTTC. It specifies CASSIKGGVLGANVLTF.

This clonotype has a handful of counts. This may arise from a read error, as a much more abundant clone is one base away. J is TRBJ1-6 and V is TRBV7-9, with TRBD1 matching 7 bases. This CDR3 has 15 residues. Germline V CDR1 and CDR2: SEHNR, FQNEAQ (reference sequence). The DNA of the CDR3 is TGTGCCGGCAGCTTAGCCGCGACAGGGCAATCACCCCTCCACTTT. Its protein product is CAGSLAATGQSPLHF.

In its sample, this clonotype was seen many times. V and J are TRBV7-2 and TRBJ1-1; 7 positions agree with TRBD1. With 7 bases clipped from V and 4 bases from J, the junction kept 15 bases outside the gene matches. Per germline, CDR1 SGHTA and CDR2 FQGNSA. The CDR3 contains 16 residues. The chain's CDR3 is CASILPGTAVFTEAFF. CDR3 in DNA: TGTGCCAGCATCCTACCCGGGACAGCTGTTTTCACTGAAGCTTTCTTT.

This clonotype occurred a few times. The chain uses TRBV25-1 and TRBJ1-1; TRBD1 agrees at 8 bases. Germline V gives CDR1 MGHDK, CDR2 SYGVNS. J lost 3 bases, V lost 4 bases, and 7 bases had no gene match. The CDR3 is 15 amino acids. CDR3 region: CASSARTGLDTEAFF. The CDR3, as DNA: TGTGCCAGCAGTGCCCGGACAGGGTTGGACACTGAAGCTTTCTTT.

The chain combines TRBV29-1 with TRBJ1-2, with D unclear. The CDR3 is made up of 12 amino acids. Germline V lookup: CDR1 SQVTM, CDR2 ANQGSEA. V was trimmed by 2 bases and J by 5 bases, leaving 9 bases between them. Here the CDR3 reads CSVETPGYGYTF. CDR3 nucleotides: TGCAGCGTTGAAACCCCCGGGTATGGCTACACCTTC.

In its sample, this clonotype was seen a few times. A read error may produce the germline difference seen at one junction end. V gene TRBV25-1 combines with J gene TRBJ2-2, with D perhaps matching TRBD1 (6 bases). This CDR3 contains 13 residues. CDR1 is MGHDK and CDR2 is SYGVNS in the germline V gene. CDR3 DNA sequence: TGCGCCAGCAGCTTAAACAGGGCCGGGGAGCTGTTTTTT. This translates into CASSLNRAGELFF.

Comment on this clonotype: In this CDR3 the conserved last residue, phenylalanine or tryptophan, is missing, so a read error is likely. Because the CDR3's place on the DNA is in doubt, the DNA is left out and the CDR3 is given as listed by TCRdb. The chain couples TRBV7-7 to TRBJ1-6. The CDR3 adds up to 9 amino acids, both ends counted. Germline V lookup: CDR1 SSHAT, CDR2 FNYEAQ (reference sequence). CDR3 loop: CASSSDGNY.

The V call is TRBV7-2, the J call TRBJ2-1; the match to TRBD1 covers 8 bases. Per germline, CDR1 SGHTA and CDR2 FQGNSA. J was trimmed by 5 bases and V by 6 bases; bases with no gene match: 6. The CDR3 runs to 14 residues. CDR3 region: CASSADRVNNEQFF. DNA of the CDR3: TGTGCCAGCAGTGCGGACAGGGTGAACAATGAGCAGTTCTTC. The entire variable domain, with the rest obtained from reference TRBV7-2 and TRBJ2-1, is as follows: GAGVSQSPSNKVTEKGKDVELRCDPISGHTALYWYRQSLGQGLEFLIYFQGNSAPDKSGLPSDRFSAERTGGSVSTLTIQRTQQEDSAVYLCASSADRVNNEQFFGPGTRLTVL.

Only a few counts were recorded for this clonotype. The rearrangement links TRBV6-4 to TRBJ1-1, with D perhaps matching TRBD1 (5 bases). Germline CDR1 is MRHNA and CDR2 is SNTAGT. The V and J ends lost 0 bases and 11 bases respectively, with 10 bases between them. The CDR3 spans 12 residues. The CDR3 loop is CASSDSVGVAFF. The DNA of the CDR3 is TGTGCCAGCAGTGACTCCGTAGGGGTCGCTTTCTTT.

Ten or more counts support this clonotype. The V and J genes are TRBV29-1 and TRBJ1-3; maybe TRBD1 (6 bases). The V end lost 3 bases, the J end lost 7 bases, and 10 bases lay between the germline ends. The CDR3 is made up of 12 amino acids. The germline gives CDR1 SQVTM, CDR2 ANQGSEA. DNA for the CDR3: TGCAGCGTTGATCTCCAGGGGAACACCATATATTTT. It encodes CSVDLQGNTIYF.

The rearrangement links TRBV5-6 to TRBJ1-5; D not certain. CDR1 and CDR2 (germline): SGHDT, YYEEEE. V lost 3 bases and J 4 bases, leaving 17 bases between the germline ends. The CDR3 runs to 16 residues. The CDR3 spells CASSSGRRGQNQPQHF. As DNA, the CDR3 is TGTGCCAGCAGCTCGGGTCGGCGTGGGCAAAATCAGCCCCAGCATTTT.